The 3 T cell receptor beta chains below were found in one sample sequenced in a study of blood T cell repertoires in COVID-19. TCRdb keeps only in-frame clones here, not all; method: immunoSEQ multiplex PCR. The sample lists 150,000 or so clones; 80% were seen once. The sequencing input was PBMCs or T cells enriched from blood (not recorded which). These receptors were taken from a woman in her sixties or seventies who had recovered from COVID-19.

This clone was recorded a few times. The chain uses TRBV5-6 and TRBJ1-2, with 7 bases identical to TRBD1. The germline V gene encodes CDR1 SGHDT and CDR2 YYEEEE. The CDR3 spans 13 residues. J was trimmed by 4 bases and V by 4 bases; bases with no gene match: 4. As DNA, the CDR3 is TGTGCCAGCAGCGATAAGGGGGCCTATGGCTACACCTTC. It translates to CASSDKGAYGYTF.

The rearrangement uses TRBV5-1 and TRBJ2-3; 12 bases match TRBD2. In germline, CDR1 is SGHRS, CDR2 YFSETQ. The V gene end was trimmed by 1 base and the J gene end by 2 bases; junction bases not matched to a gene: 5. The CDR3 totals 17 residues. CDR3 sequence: CASSLTRTSGATDTQYF. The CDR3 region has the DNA TGCGCCAGCAGCTTGACTCGGACTAGCGGGGCCACAGATACGCAGTATTTT. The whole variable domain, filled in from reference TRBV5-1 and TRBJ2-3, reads KAGVTQTPRYLIKTRGQQVTLSCSPISGHRSVSWYQQTPGQGLQFLFEYFSETQRNKGNFPGRFSGRQFSNSRSEMNVSTLELGDSALYLCASSLTRTSGATDTQYFGPGTRLTVL.

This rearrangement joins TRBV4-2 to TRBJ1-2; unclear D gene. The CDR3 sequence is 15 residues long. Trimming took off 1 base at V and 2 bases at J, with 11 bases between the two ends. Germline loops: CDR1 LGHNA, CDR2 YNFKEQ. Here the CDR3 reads CASSQAAGENYGYTF. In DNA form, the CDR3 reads TGTGCCAGCAGCCAAGCAGCCGGGGAGAACTATGGCTACACCTTC.